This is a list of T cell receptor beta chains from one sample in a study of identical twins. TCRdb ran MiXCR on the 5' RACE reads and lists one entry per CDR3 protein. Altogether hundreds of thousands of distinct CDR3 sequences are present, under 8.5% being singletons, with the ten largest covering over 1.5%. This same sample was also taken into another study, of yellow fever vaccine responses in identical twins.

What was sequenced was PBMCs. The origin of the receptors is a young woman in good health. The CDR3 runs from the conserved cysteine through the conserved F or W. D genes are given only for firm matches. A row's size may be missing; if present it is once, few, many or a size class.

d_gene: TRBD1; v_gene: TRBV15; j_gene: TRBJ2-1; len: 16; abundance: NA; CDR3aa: CATSPTAGTGLNEQFF; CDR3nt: TGTGCCACCAGCCCGACTGCCGGGACAGGGCTCAATGAGCAGTTCTTC
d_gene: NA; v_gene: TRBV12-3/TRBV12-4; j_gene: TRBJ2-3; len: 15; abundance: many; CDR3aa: CASRTTGTHTDTQYF; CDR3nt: TGTGCCAGCAGGACTACCGGGACCCACACAGATACGCAGTATTTT
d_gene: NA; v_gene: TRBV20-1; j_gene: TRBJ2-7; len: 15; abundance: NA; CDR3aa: CSARSNQGNTYEQYF; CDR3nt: TGCAGTGCTAGATCGAACCAGGGTAATACCTACGAGCAGTACTTC
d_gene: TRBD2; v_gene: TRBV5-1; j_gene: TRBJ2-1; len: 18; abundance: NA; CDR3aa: CASSLTSGRSSSYNEQFF; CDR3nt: TGCGCCAGCAGCTTGACTAGCGGGAGAAGTAGCTCCTACAATGAGCAGTTCTTC
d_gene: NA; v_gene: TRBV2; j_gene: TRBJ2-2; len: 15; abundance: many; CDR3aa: CATKTGIPNTGELFF; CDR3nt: TGTGCCACCAAAACAGGGATTCCGAACACCGGGGAGCTGTTTTTT
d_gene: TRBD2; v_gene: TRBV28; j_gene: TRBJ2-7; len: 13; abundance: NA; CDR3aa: CASTPGLAGTLFF; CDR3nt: TGTGCCAGCACACCGGGACTAGCGGGAACTTTATTCTTC
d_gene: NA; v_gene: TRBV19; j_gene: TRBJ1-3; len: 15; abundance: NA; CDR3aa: CASIRTAGSGNTIYF; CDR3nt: TGTGCCAGTATTCGGACAGCCGGCTCTGGAAACACCATATATTTT
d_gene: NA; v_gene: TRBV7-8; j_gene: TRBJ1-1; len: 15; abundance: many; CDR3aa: CASSAILQGGTEAFF; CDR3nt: TGTGCCAGCAGCGCAATTCTCCAGGGTGGCACTGAAGCTTTCTTT
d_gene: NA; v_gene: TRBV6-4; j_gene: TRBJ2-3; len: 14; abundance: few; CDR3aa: CASSPAGREDTQYF; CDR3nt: TGTGCCAGCAGTCCCGCGGGAAGGGAAGATACGCAGTATTTT
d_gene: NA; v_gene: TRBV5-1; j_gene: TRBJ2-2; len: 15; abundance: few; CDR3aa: CASSSQDPNTGELFF; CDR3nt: TGCGCCAGCAGCTCCCAGGACCCGAACACCGGGGAGCTGTTTTTT
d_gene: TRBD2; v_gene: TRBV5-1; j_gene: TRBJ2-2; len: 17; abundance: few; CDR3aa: CASSQGTGTSFSGELFF; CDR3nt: TGCGCCAGCAGCCAAGGAACCGGGACTAGCTTTTCCGGGGAGCTGTTTTTT
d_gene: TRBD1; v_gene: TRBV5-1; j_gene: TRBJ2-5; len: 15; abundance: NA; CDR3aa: CASSRSETGLETQYF; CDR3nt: TGCGCCAGCAGCCGTTCCGAGACAGGGTTAGAGACCCAGTACTTC
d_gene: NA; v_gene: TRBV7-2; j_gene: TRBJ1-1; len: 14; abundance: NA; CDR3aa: CASSFGPLSTEAFF; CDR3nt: TGTGCCAGCAGCTTTGGGCCCCTGAGCACTGAAGCTTTCTTT
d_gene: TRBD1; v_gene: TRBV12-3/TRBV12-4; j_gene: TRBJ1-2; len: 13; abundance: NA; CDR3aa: CASSLTGLPGYTF; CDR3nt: TGTGCCAGCAGTCTGACAGGGTTGCCTGGCTACACCTTC
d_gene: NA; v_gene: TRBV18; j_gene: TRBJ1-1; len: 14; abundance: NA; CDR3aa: CASSPPSLNTEAFF; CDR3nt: TGTGCCAGCTCACCACCGAGTCTGAACACTGAAGCTTTCTTT
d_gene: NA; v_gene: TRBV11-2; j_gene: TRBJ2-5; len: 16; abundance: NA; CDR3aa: CASSIHPGYSFETQYF; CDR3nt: TGTGCCAGCAGCATCCATCCGGGATACTCTTTTGAGACCCAGTACTTC
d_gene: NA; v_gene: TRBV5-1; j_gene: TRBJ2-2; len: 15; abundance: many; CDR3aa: CASSLEVTNTGELFF; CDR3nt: TGCGCCAGCAGCTTGGAGGTAACGAACACCGGGGAGCTGTTTTTT
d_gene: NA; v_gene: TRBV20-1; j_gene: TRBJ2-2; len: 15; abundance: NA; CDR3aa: CSAISVGTNTGELFF; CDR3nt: TGCAGTGCTATTAGCGTGGGGACAAACACCGGGGAGCTGTTTTTT
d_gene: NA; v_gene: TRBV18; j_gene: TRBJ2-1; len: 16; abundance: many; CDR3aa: CASSPQTKPTDNEQFF; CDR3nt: TGTGCCAGCTCACCCCAGACAAAACCGACCGACAATGAGCAGTTCTTC
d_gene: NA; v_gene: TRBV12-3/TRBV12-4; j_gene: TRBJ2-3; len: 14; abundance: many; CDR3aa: CASSFGQPTDTQYF; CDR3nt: TGTGCCAGCAGTTTTGGTCAGCCCACAGATACGCAGTATTTT
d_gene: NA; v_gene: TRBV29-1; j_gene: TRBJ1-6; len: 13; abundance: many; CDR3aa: CSASPEAGSPLHF; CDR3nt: TGCAGCGCCAGCCCCGAGGCTGGTTCACCCCTCCACTTT
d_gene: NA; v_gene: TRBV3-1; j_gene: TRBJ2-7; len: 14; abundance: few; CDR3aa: CASSPSLVSYEQYF; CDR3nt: TGTGCCAGCAGCCCGAGTTTGGTTTCCTACGAGCAGTACTTC
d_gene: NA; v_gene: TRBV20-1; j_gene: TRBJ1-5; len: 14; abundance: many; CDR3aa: CSASPGGVIQPQHF; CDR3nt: TGCAGTGCTAGCCCCGGGGGGGTGATTCAGCCCCAGCATTTT
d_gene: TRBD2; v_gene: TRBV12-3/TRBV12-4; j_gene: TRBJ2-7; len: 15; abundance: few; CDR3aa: CASSDVSSGDYEQYF; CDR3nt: TGTGCCAGCAGTGATGTGTCTAGCGGGGACTACGAGCAGTACTTC
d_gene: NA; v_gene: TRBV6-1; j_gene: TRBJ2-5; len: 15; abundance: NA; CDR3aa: CASSVSGVHQETQYF; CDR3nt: TGTGCCAGCAGTGTGTCAGGGGTTCACCAAGAGACCCAGTACTTC